These 20 T cell receptor beta chains were all obtained from the same sample, sequenced in a study of blood T cell repertoires in COVID-19. Profiling relied on immunoSEQ multiplex PCR, and the TCRdb table lists in-frame clones only, not all of them. The sample holds approximately 200,000 clones; approximately 78% are singletons and the top ten take roughly 10%. The sequenced sample was peripheral blood. The receptors come from an elderly woman with acute or convalescent COVID-19.

The V gene is TRBV3-1 (or the pseudogene TRBV3-2), the J gene TRBJ2-7; 9 nucleotides line up with TRBD2. Germline values: CDR1 LGHDT, CDR2 YNNKEL (reference sequence). With V trimmed by 4 bases and J by 3 bases, 10 bases remained unmatched. CDR3 size: 16 residues. CDR3 nucleotides: TGTGCCAGCAGCCCAGCGGGGGGCGCGAAGCTCTACGAGCAGTACTTC. Encoded protein: CASSPAGGAKLYEQYF.

V usage is TRBV28 and J usage is TRBJ2-3; D gene uncertain. Trimming took 6 bases from V and 0 from J, leaving 13 bases between them. The CDR3 loop spans 15 amino acids. Germline CDR1 reads MDHEN; CDR2 reads SYDVKM. The CDR3 is CASSLFGGSTDTQYF. The CDR3 DNA follows: TGTGCCAGCAGCCTGTTCGGCGGAAGCACAGATACGCAGTATTTT.

The sample holds a few counts of this clone. V usage is TRBV5-6 and J usage is TRBJ1-1; 8 bases align to TRBD1. The CDR3 has 14 residues. After removal of 5 bases from V and 5 bases from J, the junction contained 8 bases not matched to a gene. Germline V lookup: CDR1 SGHDT, CDR2 YYEEEE. The CDR3 DNA follows: TGTGCCAGCAGAAGAGACAGGGGAGGGACTGAAGCTTTCTTT. As protein: CASRRDRGGTEAFF.

The gene calls are TRBV6-5 and TRBJ2-3; 9 bases line up with TRBD1. This CDR3 spans 15 amino acids. V gave up 9 bases and J gave up 6 bases; unmatched junction bases: 13. Germline V gene data show CDR1 as MNHEY and CDR2 as SVGAGI. DNA of the CDR3: TGTGCCAGTACCACCCCGGGACAGGGTGTGGATACGCAGTATTTT. Protein product: CASTTPGQGVDTQYF.

J is TRBJ2-7 and V is TRBV29-1; the D gene is possibly TRBD1 (6 bases). CDR3 length equals 12 residues. Germline lookup yields CDR1 SQVTM and CDR2 ANQGSEA. V lost 4 bases and J lost 7, with 14 bases in between. Here the CDR3 reads CSVGQGIGEQYF. The CDR3 bases are TGCAGCGTTGGCCAGGGGATAGGGGAGCAGTACTTC.

CDR3 in amino acids: CARSLGDSEEAFF. CDR3 sequence (DNA): TGTGCCAGAAGCTTAGGGGACAGCGAAGAAGCTTTCTTT. The chain combines TRBV5-3 with TRBJ1-1, with 7 bases identical to TRBD1. TRBV5-3 is an open reading frame whose function is uncertain. CDR3 length: 13 residues. V lost 2 bases, J lost 8 bases, and 6 bases stayed unmatched.

This rearrangement joins TRBV30 to TRBJ1-4, with D hard to call. Germline CDR1 is GTSNPN and CDR2 is SVGIG (reference sequence). The CDR3 sequence is 14 residues long. Trimming left V 3 bases short and J 0 bases short, with 8 bases between. The chain's CDR3 is CAWSPGATNEKLFF. CDR3 DNA: TGTGCCTGGAGCCCGGGTGCAACTAATGAAAAACTGTTTTTT.

V gene TRBV27 combines with J gene TRBJ2-5, with a tentative D call TRBD1 (7 bases). Trimming took off 0 bases at V and 7 bases at J, with 9 bases between the two ends. This CDR3 spans 13 amino acids. Germline CDR1 is MNHEY and CDR2 is SMNVEV (reference sequence). The CDR3 here is CASSLSEGATQYF. Written as DNA, the CDR3 is TGTGCCAGCAGTTTATCGGAGGGGGCGACCCAGTACTTC.

The chain carries TRBV12-5 and TRBJ2-3; 9 positions match TRBD2. Germline loops: CDR1 LGHNT, CDR2 FRNRAP. J was trimmed by 3 bases and V by 5 bases; bases with no gene match: 9. This CDR3 has 16 amino acids. CDR3 in amino acids: CASGAISSGATDTQYF. Written as DNA, the CDR3 is TGTGCTAGTGGTGCCATTTCTAGCGGGGCGACAGATACGCAGTATTTT.

CDR3 protein: CAIRGAKGEQETQYF. DNA of the CDR3: TGTGCCATCAGGGGGGCGAAGGGAGAACAAGAGACCCAGTACTTC. The chain couples TRBV10-3 to TRBJ2-5; D perhaps matches TRBD1 (6 bases). Germline V gives CDR1 ENHRY, CDR2 SYGVKD. The CDR3 consists of 15 residues. Trimming removed 6 bases at V and 2 bases at J, with 16 bases between.

The genes are TRBV7-9 and TRBJ1-5, with D unclear. Germline V CDR1 and CDR2: SEHNR, FQNEAQ (reference sequence). This CDR3 is built from 15 residues. Trimming took off 0 bases at V and 3 bases at J, with 9 bases between the two ends. The CDR3, as DNA: TGTGCCAGCAGCTTAGCTGGGCATTCCAATCAGCCCCAGCATTTT. The encoded protein is CASSLAGHSNQPQHF.

The chain has TRBV5-4 and TRBJ1-2; 7 positions match TRBD1. Germline trimming cut 5 bases from V and 0 bases from J; bases unmatched to any gene: 7. Germline values: CDR1 SGHNT, CDR2 YYREEE (reference sequence). The CDR3 is 15 amino acids. CDR3 residues: CASRPGTVANYGYTF. In nucleotides, the CDR3 is TGTGCCAGCAGACCTGGGACAGTAGCTAACTATGGCTACACCTTC.

The chain is built from TRBV30 and TRBJ1-4; maybe TRBD1 (6 bases). Trimming cost V 2 bases and J 3 bases, with 19 bases left between them. CDR3 size: 17 residues. The germline V gene encodes CDR1 GTSNPN and CDR2 SVGIG (reference sequence). CDR3 sequence: CAWSSAQGRAANEKLFF. The DNA for the CDR3 is TGTGCCTGGAGTTCAGCACAGGGCCGGGCAGCTAATGAAAAACTGTTTTTT.

This chain connects TRBV3-1 (or the pseudogene TRBV3-2) to TRBJ1-6; no clear D. The CDR3 extends over 15 amino acids. Trimming left V 0 bases short and J 5 bases short, with 8 bases between. CDR1 is LGHDT, CDR2 YNNKEL, per germline (reference sequence). Here the CDR3 reads CASSQDGGNNSPLHF. CDR3 nucleotide sequence: TGTGCCAGCAGCCAAGACGGCGGGAATAATTCACCCCTCCACTTT.

The rearrangement joins TRBV7-2 to TRBJ2-7, with 8 nucleotides matching TRBD1. The CDR3 sequence is 17 residues long. Losses at the gene ends were 1 base for V and 3 bases for J; bases not matched to a gene: 11. Germline assignment: CDR1 SGHTA and CDR2 FQGNSA. CDR3 nucleotide sequence: TGTGCCAGCAGCTTAGAGGTCCTCTCAGGGGGCCTCTACGAGCAGTACTTC. Its protein is CASSLEVLSGGLYEQYF.

The rearrangement uses TRBV6-1 and TRBJ1-1; the D is unclear. Per germline, CDR1 MNHNS and CDR2 SASEGT. The CDR3 runs 12 residues. Trimming left V 2 bases short and J 11 bases short, with 12 bases between. This CDR3 reads CASSESLRVAFF. Here the CDR3 DNA reads TGTGCCAGCAGTGAAAGCCTGAGGGTCGCTTTCTTT.

The rearrangement uses TRBV2 and TRBJ1-3; the D gene is possibly TRBD1 (6 bases). Per germline, CDR1 SNHLY and CDR2 FYNNEI. CDR3 size: 16 residues. Trimming cost V 4 bases and J 0 bases, with 13 bases left between them. CDR3 protein: CASSGTEAYSGNTIYF. As DNA, the CDR3 is TGTGCCAGCAGTGGGACAGAGGCTTACTCTGGAAACACCATATATTTT.

The rearrangement uses TRBV7-9 and TRBJ2-1; 8 bases are a match to TRBD1. Germline lookup yields CDR1 SEHNR and CDR2 FQNEAQ (reference sequence). V gave up 1 base and J gave up 7 bases; unmatched junction bases: 3. CDR3 size: 14 residues. The CDR3 loop reads CASSLVGTGNEQFF. The CDR3 nucleotides are TGTGCCAGCAGCTTAGTCGGGACAGGAAATGAGCAGTTCTTC.

The V gene is TRBV19, the J gene TRBJ2-2; D is unclear. CDR1 and CDR2 (germline): LNHDA, SQIVND (reference sequence). This CDR3 has 13 amino acids. V was shortened by 5 bases and J by 6 bases, with 10 bases between the two germline ends. The CDR3 reads CASSSQMAGELFF. As DNA, the CDR3 is TGTGCCAGTAGTTCTCAGATGGCCGGGGAGCTGTTTTTT.

The rearrangement uses TRBV19 and TRBJ1-1; 7 bases line up with TRBD1. Germline CDR1 reads LNHDA; CDR2 reads SQIVND (reference sequence). There are 13 residues in the CDR3. J lost 9 bases, V lost 5 bases, and 9 bases had no gene match. The CDR3 DNA reads as TGTGCCAGTAGTCTCGACAGGGAGGAGAAAGCTTTCTTT. It is translated as CASSLDREEKAFF.